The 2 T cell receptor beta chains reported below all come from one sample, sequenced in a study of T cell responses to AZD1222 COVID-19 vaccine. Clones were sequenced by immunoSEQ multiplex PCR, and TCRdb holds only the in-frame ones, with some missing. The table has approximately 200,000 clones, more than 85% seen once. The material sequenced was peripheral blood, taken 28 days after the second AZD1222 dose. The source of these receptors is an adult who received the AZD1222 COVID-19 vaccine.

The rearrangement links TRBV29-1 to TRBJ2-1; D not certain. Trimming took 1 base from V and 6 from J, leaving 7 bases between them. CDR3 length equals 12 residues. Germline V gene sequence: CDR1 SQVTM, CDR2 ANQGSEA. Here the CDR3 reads CSVEGLPNEQFF. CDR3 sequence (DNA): TGCAGCGTTGAAGGCCTTCCCAATGAGCAGTTCTTC.

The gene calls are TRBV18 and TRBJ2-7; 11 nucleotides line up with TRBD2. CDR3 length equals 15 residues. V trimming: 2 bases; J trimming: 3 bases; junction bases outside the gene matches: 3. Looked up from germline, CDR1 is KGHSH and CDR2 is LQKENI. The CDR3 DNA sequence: TGTGCCAGCTCACCAGTAGCGGGAGGGAACTACGAGCAGTACTTC. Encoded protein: CASSPVAGGNYEQYF.